This T cell receptor (beta chain) was sequenced for a study of cytomegalovirus exposure and HLA in healthy donors. The PCR was carried out with 60 Vbeta primers and 13 Jbeta primers. The assay was immunoSEQ multiplex PCR, and TCRdb's table has in-frame clones only and misses some. The repertoire consists of 100,000 to 150,000 clones, with approximately 80% occurring once and the leading ten covering about a tenth. The germline CDR1 and CDR2 sequences are MGHRA and YSYEKL. The trim removed 1 base at V and 6 bases at J, leaving 7 bases unmatched. CDR3 length: 16 residues. The V call is TRBV4-1, the J call TRBJ2-1; 9 bases fit TRBD2. The receptor's source is a man aged 25 to 40 in good health and CMV-seropositive. Sequencing was done on a sample of PBMCs. This chain's CDR3 is CASSQVRPSGVNEQFF. The CDR3 DNA sequence: TGCGCCAGCAGCCAAGTTCGGCCTAGCGGGGTCAATGAGCAGTTCTTC.